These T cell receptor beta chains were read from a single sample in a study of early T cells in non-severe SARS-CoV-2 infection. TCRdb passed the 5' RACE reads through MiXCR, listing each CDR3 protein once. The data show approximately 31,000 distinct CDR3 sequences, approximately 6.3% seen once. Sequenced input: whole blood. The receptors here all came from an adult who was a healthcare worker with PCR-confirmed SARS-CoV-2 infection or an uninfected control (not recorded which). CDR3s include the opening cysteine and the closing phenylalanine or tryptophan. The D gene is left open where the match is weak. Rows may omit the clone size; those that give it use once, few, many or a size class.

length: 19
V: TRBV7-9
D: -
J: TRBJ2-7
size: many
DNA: TGTGCCAGCAGCTCCGACAGGGGTCTTGGACTAGTCCTAGCCTACGAGCAGTACTTC
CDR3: CASSSDRGLGLVLAYEQYF

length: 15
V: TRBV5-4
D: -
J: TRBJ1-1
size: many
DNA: TGTGCCAGCAGCCTTCCGGGACCGATGAACACTGAAGCTTTCTTT
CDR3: CASSLPGPMNTEAFF

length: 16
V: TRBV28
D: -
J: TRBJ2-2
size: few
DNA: TGTGCCAGCAGTTTCCACTATCGAGAGAACACCGGGGAGCTGTTTTTT
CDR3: CASSFHYRENTGELFF

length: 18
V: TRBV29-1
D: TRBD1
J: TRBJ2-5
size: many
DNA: TGCAGCGTTGGGGGGACAGGGTTCTCAAACCAACCTCAAGAGACCCAGTACTTC
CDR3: CSVGGTGFSNQPQETQYF

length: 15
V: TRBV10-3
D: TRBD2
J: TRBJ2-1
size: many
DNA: TGTGCCATCAGTGTTACAGCGGGAGTTGGCAATGAGCAGTTCTTC
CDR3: CAISVTAGVGNEQFF

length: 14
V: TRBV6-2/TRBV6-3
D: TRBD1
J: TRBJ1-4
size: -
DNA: TGTGCCAGCGCCGAGGACAGGGAAGATGAAAAACTGTTTTTT
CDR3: CASAEDREDEKLFF

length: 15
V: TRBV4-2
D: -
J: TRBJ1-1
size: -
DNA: TGTGCCAGCAGCCAAGACTTATTTGGAGGCACTGAAGCTTTCTTT
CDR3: CASSQDLFGGTEAFF

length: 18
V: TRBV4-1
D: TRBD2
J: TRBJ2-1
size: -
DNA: TGCGCCAGCAGCCAAGAAGGACTAGCGGCCAACTCCTACAATGAGCAGTTCTTC
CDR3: CASSQEGLAANSYNEQFF

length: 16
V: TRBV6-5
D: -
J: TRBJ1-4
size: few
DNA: TGTGCCAGCAGTTACTCGTTAACCCCGGGGCATGAAAAACTGTTTTTT
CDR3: CASSYSLTPGHEKLFF

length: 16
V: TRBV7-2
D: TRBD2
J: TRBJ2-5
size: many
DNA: TGTGCCAGCAGCGACCCCGCTAGCGGGAGGAGAGAGACCCAGTACTTC
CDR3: CASSDPASGRRETQYF

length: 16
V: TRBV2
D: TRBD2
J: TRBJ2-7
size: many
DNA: TGTGCCAGCAGACCCCCGGGACTAGCGGGGGACTACGAGCAGTACTTC
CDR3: CASRPPGLAGDYEQYF

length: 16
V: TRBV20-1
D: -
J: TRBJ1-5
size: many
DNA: TGCAGTGCTAGAGATGACAGCTATTATAGCAATCAGCCCCAGCATTTT
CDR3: CSARDDSYYSNQPQHF

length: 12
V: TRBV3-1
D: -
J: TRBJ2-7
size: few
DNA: TGTGCCAGCAGCCAAGCTGATATCAAGCAGTACTTC
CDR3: CASSQADIKQYF

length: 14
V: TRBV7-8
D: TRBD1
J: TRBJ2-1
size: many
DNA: TGTGCCAGCAGCCCAAACAGGGGCTACAATGAGCAGTTCTTC
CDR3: CASSPNRGYNEQFF

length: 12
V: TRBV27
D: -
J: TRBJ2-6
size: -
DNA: TGTGCCAGCAGCCTCCCCCCCGGGGGCCTGACTTTC
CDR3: CASSLPPGGLTF

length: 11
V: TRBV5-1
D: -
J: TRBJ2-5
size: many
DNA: TGCGCCAGCAGCTGGCAAGAGACCCAGTACTTC
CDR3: CASSWQETQYF

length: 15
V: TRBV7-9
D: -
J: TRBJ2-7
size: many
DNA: TGTGCCAGCAGCTTAGAAGGGCTACGAACCTACGAGCAGTACTTC
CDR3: CASSLEGLRTYEQYF

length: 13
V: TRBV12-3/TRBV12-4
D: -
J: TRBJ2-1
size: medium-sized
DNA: TGTGCCAGCAGTCCAGGACTATACGCACCCCAGTTCTTC
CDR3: CASSPGLYAPQFF

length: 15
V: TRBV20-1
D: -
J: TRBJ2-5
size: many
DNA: TGCAGTGCTAGAGAGAGGAGCGGTCGGCAAGAGACCCAGTACTTC
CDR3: CSARERSGRQETQYF

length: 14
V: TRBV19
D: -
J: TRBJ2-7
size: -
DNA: TGTGCCAGTAGTATCGACGACAGGACCTACGAGCAGTACTTC
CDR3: CASSIDDRTYEQYF

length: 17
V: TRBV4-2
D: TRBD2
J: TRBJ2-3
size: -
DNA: TGTGCCAGCAGCCAAGCACTCCTAGCGGGAGGCACAGATACGCAGTATTTT
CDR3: CASSQALLAGGTDTQYF

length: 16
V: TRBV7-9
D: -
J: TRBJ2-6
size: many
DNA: TGTGCCAGCAGCCGGACATTATATCCTGGGGCCAACGTCCTGACTTTC
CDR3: CASSRTLYPGANVLTF

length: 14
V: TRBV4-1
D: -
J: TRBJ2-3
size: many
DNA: TGCGCCAGCAGCCAAGAGACTAGCACAGATACGCAGTATTTT
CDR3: CASSQETSTDTQYF

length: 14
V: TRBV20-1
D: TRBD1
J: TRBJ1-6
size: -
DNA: TGCAGTGCGAATCCGGGACAGCACGATTCACCCCTCCACTTT
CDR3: CSANPGQHDSPLHF

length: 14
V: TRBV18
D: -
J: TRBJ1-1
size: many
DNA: TGTGCCAGCTCCTCCGAGGTCCGGAACACTGAAGCTTTCTTT
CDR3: CASSSEVRNTEAFF

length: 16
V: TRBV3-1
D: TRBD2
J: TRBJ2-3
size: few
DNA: TGTGCCAGCAGCTCCTTAGCGGGAGGGTCCGGAGATACGCAGTATTTT
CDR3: CASSSLAGGSGDTQYF

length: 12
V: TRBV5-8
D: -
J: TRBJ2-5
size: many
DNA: TGTGCCAGCAGCTTGAACCAAGAGACCCAGTACTTC
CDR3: CASSLNQETQYF

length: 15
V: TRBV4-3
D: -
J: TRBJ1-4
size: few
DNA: TGCGCCAGCAGCCCTCTCGCCGGTGGGGAAGAAAAACTGTTTTTT
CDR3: CASSPLAGGEEKLFF

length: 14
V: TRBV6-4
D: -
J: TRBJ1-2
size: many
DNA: TGTGCCAGCAGTCCCGAGGCAGGGAGCTATGGCTACACCTTC
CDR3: CASSPEAGSYGYTF

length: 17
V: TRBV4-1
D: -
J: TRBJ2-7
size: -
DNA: TGCGCCAGCAGCCAAACCTCGGACGGATTAAATCGAGGCGAGCAGTACTTC
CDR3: CASSQTSDGLNRGEQYF

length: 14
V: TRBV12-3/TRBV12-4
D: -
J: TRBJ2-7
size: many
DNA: TGTGCCAGCAGTCGGGACTGGAGCTCCTACGAGCAGTACTTC
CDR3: CASSRDWSSYEQYF

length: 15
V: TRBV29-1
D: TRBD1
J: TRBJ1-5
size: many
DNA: TGCAGCGTTCGAGTGACAGGGGACGACAATCAGCCCCAGCATTTT
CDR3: CSVRVTGDDNQPQHF

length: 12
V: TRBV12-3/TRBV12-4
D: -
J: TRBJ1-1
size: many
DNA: TGTGCCAGCAGCGATATGAACACTGAAGCTTTCTTT
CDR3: CASSDMNTEAFF

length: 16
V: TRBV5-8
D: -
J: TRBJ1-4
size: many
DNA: TGTGCCAGCAGGAGAGGGGACCTACAATCTAATGAAAAACTGTTTTTT
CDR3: CASRRGDLQSNEKLFF

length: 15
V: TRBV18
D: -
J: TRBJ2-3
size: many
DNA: TGTGCCAGCTCAACTACGTCCGGGGCAACAGATACGCAGTATTTT
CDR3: CASSTTSGATDTQYF

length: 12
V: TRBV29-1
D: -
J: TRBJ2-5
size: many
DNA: TGCAGCGTTGGGGAAGATCAGGGGACCCAGTACTTC
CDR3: CSVGEDQGTQYF

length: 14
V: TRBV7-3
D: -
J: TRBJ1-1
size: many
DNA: TGTGCCAGCAGCTTAGGAACAGCAAACACTGAAGCTTTCTTT
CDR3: CASSLGTANTEAFF

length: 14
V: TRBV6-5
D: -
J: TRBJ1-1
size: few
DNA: TGTGCCAGCAGTTACGGGACCTTGAACACTGAAGCTTTCTTT
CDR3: CASSYGTLNTEAFF

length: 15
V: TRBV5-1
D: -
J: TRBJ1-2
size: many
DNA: TGCGCCAGCAGCCCCTCGGGGGGGTGGTCGGATGGCTACACCTTC
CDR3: CASSPSGGWSDGYTF

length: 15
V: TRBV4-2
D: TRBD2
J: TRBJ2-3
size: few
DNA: TGTGCCAGCAGCCAACTAGCGGGAGGGACAGATACGCAGTATTTT
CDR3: CASSQLAGGTDTQYF

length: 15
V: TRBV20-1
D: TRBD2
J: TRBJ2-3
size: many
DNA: TGCAGTGCTAATAGAGGACTAGCCCGCGCAGATACGCAGTATTTT
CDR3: CSANRGLARADTQYF

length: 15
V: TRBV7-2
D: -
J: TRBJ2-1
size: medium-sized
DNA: TGTGCCAGCAGCTTAGTAGGGGTATCACCGGGGGAGCAGTTCTTC
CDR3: CASSLVGVSPGEQFF

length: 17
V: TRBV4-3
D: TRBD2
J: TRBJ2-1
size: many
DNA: TGCGCCAGCAGCCAAGCGAGGATCGGGACTACCTACAATGAGCAGTTCTTC
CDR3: CASSQARIGTTYNEQFF

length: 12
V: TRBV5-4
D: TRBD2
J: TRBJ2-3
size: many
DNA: TGTGCCAGCAGCTATAGCGGGAGGGCCCTGTATTTT
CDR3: CASSYSGRALYF

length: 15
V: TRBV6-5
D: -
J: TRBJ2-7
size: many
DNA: TGTGCCAGCAGTTACTCAAATGCAGGGGACCACGAGCAGTACTTC
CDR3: CASSYSNAGDHEQYF

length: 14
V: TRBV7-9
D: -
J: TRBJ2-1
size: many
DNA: TGTGCCAGCAGCTCCAGGACCCGAGAGAATGAGCAGTTCTTC
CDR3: CASSSRTRENEQFF

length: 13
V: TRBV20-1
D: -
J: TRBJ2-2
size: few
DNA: TGCAGTGCCAGACCCGAGAACACCGGGGAGCTGTTTTTT
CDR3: CSARPENTGELFF

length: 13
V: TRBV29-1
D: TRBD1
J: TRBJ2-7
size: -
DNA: TGCAGCGTTGAGCGCGGGCAGGGGGACGAGCAGTACTTC
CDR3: CSVERGQGDEQYF

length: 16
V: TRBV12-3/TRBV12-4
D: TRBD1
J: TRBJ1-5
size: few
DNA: TGTGCCAGCAGTGTCGGACAGGGGTCTAGCAATCAGCCCCAGCATTTT
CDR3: CASSVGQGSSNQPQHF

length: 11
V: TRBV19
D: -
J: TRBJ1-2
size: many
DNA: TGTGCCACTCAGGGAGTCTATGGCTACACCTTC
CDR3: CATQGVYGYTF

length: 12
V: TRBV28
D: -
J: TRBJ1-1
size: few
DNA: TGTGCCAGCAGTTTATTCCGAACTGAAGCTTTCTTT
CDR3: CASSLFRTEAFF

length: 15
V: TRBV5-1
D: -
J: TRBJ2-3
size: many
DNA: TGCGCCAGCAGCTTGGTGGGACGGAGCACAGATACGCAGTATTTT
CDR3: CASSLVGRSTDTQYF

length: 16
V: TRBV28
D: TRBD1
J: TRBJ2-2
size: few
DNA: TGTGCCAGCAGTCTTGGGACAGGGACGGGGACCGGGGAGCTGTTTTTT
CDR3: CASSLGTGTGTGELFF

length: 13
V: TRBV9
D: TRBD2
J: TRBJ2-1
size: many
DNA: TGTGCCAGCAGCGTAGTGGGGGGGACTGAGCAGTTCTTC
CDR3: CASSVVGGTEQFF

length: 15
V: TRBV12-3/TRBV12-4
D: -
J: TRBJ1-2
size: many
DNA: TGTGCCAGCAGCTCTCGACAGGAACTTAACTATGGCTACACCTTC
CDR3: CASSSRQELNYGYTF

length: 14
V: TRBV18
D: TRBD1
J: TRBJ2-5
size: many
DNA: TGTGCCAGCTCATCCGGGACAGGGGACGAGACCCAGTACTTC
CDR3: CASSSGTGDETQYF

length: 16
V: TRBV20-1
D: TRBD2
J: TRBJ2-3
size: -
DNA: TGCAGTGCTGGCATCCCCGGGGGACTAGGAGGGGATACGCAGTATTTT
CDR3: CSAGIPGGLGGDTQYF

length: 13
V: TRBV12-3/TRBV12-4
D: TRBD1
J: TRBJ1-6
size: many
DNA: TGTGCCAGCAGTTCAATGACAGGGCTTACCCTCCACTTT
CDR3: CASSSMTGLTLHF